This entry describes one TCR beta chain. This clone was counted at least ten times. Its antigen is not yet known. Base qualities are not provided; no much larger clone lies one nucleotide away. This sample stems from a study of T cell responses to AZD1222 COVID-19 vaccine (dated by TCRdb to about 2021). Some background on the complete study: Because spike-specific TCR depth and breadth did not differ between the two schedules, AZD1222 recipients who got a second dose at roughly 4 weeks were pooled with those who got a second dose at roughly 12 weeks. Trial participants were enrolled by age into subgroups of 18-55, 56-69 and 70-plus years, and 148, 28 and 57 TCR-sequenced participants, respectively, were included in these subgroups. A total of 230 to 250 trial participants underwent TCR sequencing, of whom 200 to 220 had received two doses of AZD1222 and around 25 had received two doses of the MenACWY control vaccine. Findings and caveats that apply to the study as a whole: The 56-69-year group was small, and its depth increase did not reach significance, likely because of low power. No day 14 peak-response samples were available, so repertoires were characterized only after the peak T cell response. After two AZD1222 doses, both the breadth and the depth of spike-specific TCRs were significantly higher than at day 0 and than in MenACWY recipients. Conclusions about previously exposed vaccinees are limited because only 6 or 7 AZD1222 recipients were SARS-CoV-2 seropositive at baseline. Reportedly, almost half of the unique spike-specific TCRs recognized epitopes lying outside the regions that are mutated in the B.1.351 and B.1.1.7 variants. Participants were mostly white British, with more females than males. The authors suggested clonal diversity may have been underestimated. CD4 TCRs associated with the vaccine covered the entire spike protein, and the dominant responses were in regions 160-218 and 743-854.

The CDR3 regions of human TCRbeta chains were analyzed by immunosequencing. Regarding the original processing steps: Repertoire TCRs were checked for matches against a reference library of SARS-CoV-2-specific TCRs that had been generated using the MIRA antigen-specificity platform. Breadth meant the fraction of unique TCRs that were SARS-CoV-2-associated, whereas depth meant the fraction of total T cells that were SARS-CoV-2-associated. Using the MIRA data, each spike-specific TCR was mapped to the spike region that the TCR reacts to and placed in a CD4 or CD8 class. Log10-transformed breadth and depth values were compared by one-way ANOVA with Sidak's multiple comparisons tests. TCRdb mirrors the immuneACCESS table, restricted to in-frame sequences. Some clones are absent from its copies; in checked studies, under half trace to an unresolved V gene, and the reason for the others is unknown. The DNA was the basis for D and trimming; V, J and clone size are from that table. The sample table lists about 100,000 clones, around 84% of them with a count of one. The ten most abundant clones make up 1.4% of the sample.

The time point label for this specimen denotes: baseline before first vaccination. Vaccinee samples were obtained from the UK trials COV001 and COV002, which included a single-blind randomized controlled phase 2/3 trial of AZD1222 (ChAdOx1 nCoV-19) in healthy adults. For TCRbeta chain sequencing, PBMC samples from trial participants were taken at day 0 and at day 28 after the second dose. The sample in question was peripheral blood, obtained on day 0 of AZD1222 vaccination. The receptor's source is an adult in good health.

CDR3 reads: CASSPPRGVNEQFF. The DNA reads as follows: TGTGCCAGCAGCCCTCCCCGAGGGGTCAATGAGCAGTTCTTC. The V and J segments used are TRBV28 and TRBJ2-1, with the D assignment possibly TRBD1 or TRBD2, given 5 matching bases for each. The CDR3 goes from the cysteine to the phenylalanine over 14 residues. The sequence is cut down to CDR3 DNA, 42 bases in frame from base 1. CDR1 and CDR2, per the germline V gene, are MDHEN and SYDVKM. The V end loses 6 bases and the J end loses 6 bases, and a stretch of 15 bases separates them.